A selection of T cell receptor beta chains follows, all from one sample in a study of T cell repertoires in cytomegalovirus infection. From the reads, TCRdb called clonotypes with MiXCR, one entry per CDR3 protein. This table has 700,000 to 850,000 distinct CDR3 sequences, approximately 32% appearing once. The antigens of these receptors remain unknown. The sample here was cultured CD8+ T cells from PBMCs, taken from culture after CMV antigen stimulation. The receptors shown here come from a human donor in good health (CMV status not recorded). Some clones in this sample may be carry-over from other donors' samples. The CDR3 runs from the conserved cysteine through the conserved F or W. D genes are given only for firm matches. The size of a clone is reported for some rows only, either as once, few or many, or as a class for expanded clones.

len | j_gene | v_gene | abundance | d_gene | CDR3aa | CDR3nt
13 | TRBJ2-5 | TRBV4-3 | . | . | CASSPEYQETQYF | TGCGCCAGCAGCCCCGAGTACCAAGAGACCCAGTACTTC
15 | TRBJ2-7 | TRBV6-5 | few | . | CASSYSEAFSYEQYF | TGTGCCAGCAGTTACTCTGAGGCTTTCTCCTACGAGCAGTACTTC
16 | TRBJ2-4 | TRBV15 | . | . | CATSRADTRKKNIQYF | TGTGCCACCAGCAGAGCAGATACAAGGAAAAAAAACATTCAGTACTTC
17 | TRBJ2-1 | TRBV7-6 | many | . | CASSNPHGARSYNEQFF | TGTGCCAGCAGTAACCCTCATGGGGCGCGATCCTACAATGAGCAGTTCTTC
17 | TRBJ2-1 | TRBV5-3 | . | TRBD1 | CASTQSFDRGAYNEQFF | TGTGCCAGCACCCAATCCTTCGACAGGGGCGCCTACAATGAGCAGTTCTTC
15 | TRBJ1-5 | TRBV7-9 | many | . | CASSLEGALNQPQHF | TGTGCCAGCAGCTTAGAAGGGGCCCTCAATCAGCCCCAGCATTTT
15 | TRBJ1-2 | TRBV19 | . | . | CASSIARDNAYGYTF | TGTGCCAGTAGTATAGCAAGGGACAACGCCTATGGCTACACCTTC
16 | TRBJ1-1 | TRBV7-6 | many | . | CASSSPKGQGNTEAFF | TGTGCCAGCAGCAGTCCAAAGGGACAAGGGAACACTGAAGCTTTCTTT
14 | TRBJ2-5 | TRBV27 | . | TRBD1 | CASSFSRDRGTQYF | TGTGCCAGCAGTTTCTCCCGGGACAGGGGAACCCAGTACTTC
17 | TRBJ1-5 | TRBV6-5 | . | . | CASSYSATGYSNQPQHF | TGTGCCAGCAGTTACTCCGCCACAGGGTACAGCAATCAGCCCCAGCATTTT
16 | TRBJ1-5 | TRBV12-3/TRBV12-4 | . | . | CASSPGPSADNQPQHF | TGTGCCAGCAGTCCTGGACCGTCCGCGGACAATCAGCCCCAGCATTTT
15 | TRBJ2-1 | TRBV7-8 | many | TRBD2 | CASTPSGGLYNEQFF | TGTGCCAGCACCCCTAGCGGGGGCCTGTACAATGAGCAGTTCTTC
14 | TRBJ2-7 | TRBV6-1 | few | . | CASSFRDVGDEQYF | TGTGCCAGCAGTTTCAGGGACGTGGGAGACGAGCAGTACTTC
15 | TRBJ2-5 | TRBV11-2 | . | . | CASSLEHDFIETQYF | TGTGCCAGCAGCTTAGAACACGACTTCATAGAGACCCAGTACTTC
14 | TRBJ1-1 | TRBV28 | . | . | CASSSYSFNRAAFF | TGTGCCAGCAGTTCCTACTCATTTAACAGGGCGGCTTTCTTT
20 | TRBJ1-5 | TRBV12-3/TRBV12-4 | . | TRBD1 | CASSLRDRYTHIPSNQPQHF | TGTGCCAGCAGTTTACGGGACAGGTATACGCACATACCTAGCAATCAGCCCCAGCATTTT
14 | TRBJ1-1 | TRBV6-5 | many | TRBD1 | CASIQQGANTEAFF | TGTGCCAGCATCCAACAGGGGGCGAACACTGAAGCTTTCTTT
15 | TRBJ1-2 | TRBV29-1 | once | . | CSVDMWVTTSYGYTF | TGCAGCGTTGATATGTGGGTGACAACTAGCTATGGCTACACCTTC
16 | TRBJ2-1 | TRBV7-8 | . | TRBD2 | CASSHVGGSSYNEQFF | TGTGCCAGCAGCCACGTCGGCGGGAGCTCCTACAATGAGCAGTTCTTC
14 | TRBJ1-2 | TRBV7-6 | . | TRBD1 | CASSMGQHSNGYTF | TGTGCCAGCAGCATGGGACAGCATTCCAATGGCTACACCTTC
16 | TRBJ2-5 | TRBV11-1 | few | . | CASSLTPWGVEETQYF | TGTGCCAGCAGCTTAACCCCGTGGGGGGTGGAAGAGACCCAGTACTTC
14 | TRBJ1-4 | TRBV9 | . | . | CASSVEWTNEKLFF | TGTGCCAGCAGCGTAGAGTGGACTAATGAAAAACTGTTTTTT
16 | TRBJ2-5 | TRBV7-2 | . | TRBD1 | CASSHPGQGAKETQYF | TGTGCCAGCAGCCACCCAGGACAGGGGGCGAAGGAGACCCAGTACTTC
15 | TRBJ1-6 | TRBV9 | . | . | CASSVGGSSNSPLHF | TGTGCCAGCAGCGTAGGGGGCAGTTCTAATTCACCCCTCCACTTT
15 | TRBJ1-1 | TRBV4-1 | few | . | CASSLLEGPNTEAFF | TGCGCCAGCAGCCTTTTGGAGGGACCGAACACTGAAGCTTTCTTT
17 | TRBJ1-6 | TRBV5-4 | few | TRBD1 | CASSLGTVPPGDSPLHF | TGTGCCAGCAGCCTAGGGACAGTTCCCCCCGGGGATTCACCCCTCCACTTT
15 | TRBJ1-6 | TRBV6-5 | . | . | CASSYSRGLNSPLHF | TGTGCCAGCAGTTACTCAAGGGGCCTTAATTCACCCCTCCACTTT
16 | TRBJ1-5 | TRBV15 | few | . | CATSRGGRGFDQPQHF | TGTGCCACCAGCAGAGGGGGCAGAGGTTTTGATCAGCCCCAGCATTTT
18 | TRBJ1-5 | TRBV6-1 | many | TRBD1 | CASILRGRGVRSNQPQHF | TGTGCCAGCATCCTCAGGGGCAGGGGGGTAAGGAGCAATCAGCCCCAGCATTTT
14 | TRBJ1-1 | TRBV4-1 | . | . | CASSQGSVRGEAFF | TGCGCCAGCAGCCAAGGGTCAGTTCGGGGTGAAGCTTTCTTT
14 | TRBJ1-1 | TRBV7-3 | few | . | CASSLHEGVTEAFF | TGTGCCAGCAGCTTACACGAGGGAGTCACTGAAGCTTTCTTT
17 | TRBJ2-2 | TRBV7-2 | many | TRBD2 | CASRDSGTSGNTGELFF | TGTGCCAGCAGGGACTCCGGGACTAGCGGTAACACCGGGGAGCTGTTTTTT
15 | TRBJ1-2 | TRBV6-1 | . | . | CASSSLPVMMYGYTF | TGTGCCAGCAGTTCTCTCCCGGTTATGATGTATGGCTACACCTTC
13 | TRBJ1-5 | TRBV27 | . | TRBD1 | CASTTGTGQPQHF | TGTGCCAGCACGACAGGGACGGGGCAGCCCCAGCATTTT
14 | TRBJ2-3 | TRBV7-6 | many | . | CASSSMGAGDTQYF | TGTGCCAGCAGCTCCATGGGGGCGGGGGATACGCAGTATTTT